This record covers a single T cell receptor (beta chain). It has no known antigen specificity. The sample holds no much larger clone one base away, and base qualities are not on file. The sample is drawn from a study of T cell repertoires in cytomegalovirus infection (dated by TCRdb to about 2019). Regarding the study in general: Alongside well-studied HLA-B-restricted epitopes, the peptide stimulations were aimed at recently identified HLA-C-restricted CMV epitopes, whose presentation resists viral immunomodulation. Donor HLA type was relevant to the analysis, because carriage of CMV infection together with the matching HLA type was indicated by public TCR beta signatures.

The run used an Illumina HiSeq 1500. Using fastp at Q25 and MiXCR, TCRdb reprocessed the public reads and kept productive beta chains. One record per CDR3 amino acid sequence lists the most common genes and DNA. This sample lists about 830,000 distinct CDR3 sequences; over 25% were detected once. The leading ten clones occupy around 12% of the sample. The treatment or condition label for this specimen denotes: in vitro stimulation with specific CMV peptide epitopes to enrich CMV-specific T cells. Trimming accounts for 3 bases at V and 4 bases at J, while the number of junction bases matched to no gene is 9. The CDR3 runs 16 amino acids, cysteine and phenylalanine included. The retained sequence is limited to the CDR3, 48 bases, with the frame set at the first base. From the germline V gene, CDR1 is SGDLS and CDR2 is YYNGEE. What the work shows at the level of the full study, not this receptor alone: The ex vivo response was dominated by HLA-C-restricted CMV-specific TCR beta clonotypes, and the single most frequent clonotype in two of eight donors was supplied by these HLA-C-restricted clonotypes. In both this cohort and an independent cohort of 350 to 400 donors, the cumulative frequency of public TCR beta family members distinguished carriers of CMV infection plus the relevant HLA type.

The TCR comes from a human donor in good health (CMV status not recorded). Some clones in this sample may be carry-over from other donors' samples. The chain employs TRBV9 and TRBJ2-1; 8 of the junction bases match TRBD1. This specimen consisted of cultured CD8+ T cells from PBMCs, obtained from culture after CMV antigen stimulation. The bases are TGTGCCAGCAGCGGATCCGGGACAGGTATATACAATGAGCAGTTCTTC. The encoded protein is CASSGSGTGIYNEQFF.